This TCR beta chain was sequenced during a study of T cell responses to AZD1222 COVID-19 vaccine. Study as a whole: Samples with a second dose at about 4 or about 12 weeks were pooled together.

General study findings and limits: Reportedly, nearly half the spike-specific TCRs target unmutated variant regions.

Germline V gene lookup returns CDR1 MNHEY and CDR2 SMNVEV (reference sequence). This CDR3 is 13 amino acids long. V was trimmed by 5 bases and J by 5 bases, leaving 12 bases between them. Comments on this clone: Its cognate antigen is unknown.

Using immunoSEQ multiplex PCR, the repertoire was profiled, and TCRdb retains in-frame clones only, with some absent. The sample yields approximately 190,000 clones, under 95% seen once. The chain joins TRBV27 to TRBJ1-1, with TRBD1 as a possible D gene (6 bases). The sequencing used peripheral blood, collected on day 0 of AZD1222 vaccination. This clonotype originated in an adult in good health. CDR3 in amino acids: CASSLGAGTEAFF. The CDR3 nucleotides are TGTGCCAGCAGTCTGGGGGCCGGGACTGAAGCTTTCTTT.